The 21 T cell receptor beta chains listed next were all sequenced from one sample in a study of cytomegalovirus exposure and HLA in healthy donors (dated by TCRdb to 2015 to 2018). The library was built by means of the immunoSEQ multiplex PCR assay. For the multiplex PCR, a mixture combining 60 forward primers for TCR Vbeta segments and 13 reverse primers for TCR Jbeta segments was used. The table was pulled from immuneACCESS by TCRdb, which kept in-frame rearrangements only. Such tables lose some clones; where checked, under half of the loss comes from unresolved V genes, and the rest has no known cause. Recorded for this sample are 100,000 to 150,000 clones; less than 85% of them occurred a single time. The ten top clones hold 7.5% to 9.5% of the sample. The sequenced sample consisted of PBMCs. The receptors originated from a man aged 25-45 years in good health and CMV-seropositive.

J is TRBJ1-2 and V is TRBV27; D is undetermined. CDR1 MNHEY and CDR2 SMNVEV come from the germline V gene (reference sequence). Trimming took 6 bases from V and 6 from J, leaving 11 bases between them. This CDR3 region has 12 residues. DNA for the CDR3: TGTGCCAGCAGACCGGCGGGCGATGGCTACACCTTC. It codes for CASRPAGDGYTF.

A few counts support this clone. The chain combines TRBV15 with TRBJ1-3; D possibly corresponds to TRBD1 (5 bases). The CDR3 sequence is 13 residues long. Between the trimmed V and J ends, which lost 3 bases and 9 bases, there was a span of 12 bases. Germline lookup yields CDR1 LNHNV and CDR2 YYDKDF (reference sequence). This chain's CDR3 is CATSSEQGSTIYF. Here the CDR3 DNA reads TGTGCCACCAGCAGTGAGCAGGGTAGCACCATATATTTT. Based on the CDR3 plus reference TRBV15 and TRBJ1-3, the full variable domain is DAMVIQNPRYQVTQFGKPVTLSCSQTLNHNVMYWYQQKSSQAPKLLFHYYDKDFNNEADTPDNFQSRRPNTSFCFLDIRSPGLGDTAMYLCATSSEQGSTIYFGEGSWLTVV.

The chain recombines TRBV30 with TRBJ1-6; D is unresolved. This CDR3 contains 16 residues. V was trimmed by 2 bases and J by 4 bases, leaving 15 bases between them. Germline V gene data show CDR1 as GTSNPN and CDR2 as SVGIG (reference sequence). CDR3 nucleotides: TGTGCCTGGAGTCCCTTCGATGGGCTGTATAATTCACCCCTCCACTTT. This gives the protein CAWSPFDGLYNSPLHF.

V and J are TRBV6-1 and TRBJ2-5, with 7 nucleotides matching TRBD2. Germline V lookup: CDR1 MNHNS, CDR2 SASEGT. V lost 5 bases and J lost 5; bases outside the gene matches: 11. The CDR3 is made up of 15 amino acids. As DNA, the CDR3 is TGTGCCAGCAGTTCCCCGGGGGGTCGACGGGAGACCCAGTACTTC. Translated, it gives CASSSPGGRRETQYF.

The genes are TRBV27 and TRBJ1-2; D is uncertain. The CDR3 is 13 residues long. Germline-derived CDR1 and CDR2 are MNHEY and SMNVEV (reference sequence). With 10 bases removed from V and 3 bases from J, the gap between germline ends came to 15 bases. CDR3 sequence reads: CATRPTGYYGYTF. DNA for the CDR3: TGTGCCACCCGACCGACCGGGTACTATGGCTACACCTTC.

V and J are TRBV25-1 and TRBJ2-1, with D tentatively TRBD2 (5 bases). The CDR3 spans 15 residues. V dropped 8 bases and J dropped 4 bases, with 18 bases sitting between them. CDR1 and CDR2 (germline): MGHDK, SYGVNS. The CDR3 protein is CASAGGRGRYNEQFF. CDR3 nucleotide sequence: TGTGCCAGCGCCGGAGGTCGCGGGCGGTACAATGAGCAGTTCTTC. The full variable domain, rest sourced from reference TRBV25-1 and TRBJ2-1, is EADIYQTPRYLVIGTGKKITLECSQTMGHDKMYWYQQDPGMELHLIHYSYGVNSTEKGDLSSESTVSRIRTEHFPLTLESARPSHTSQYLCASAGGRGRYNEQFFGPGTRLTVL.

This clone was picked up one time. The chain employs TRBV7-6 and TRBJ2-1, with TRBD2 matching 9 bases. Germline V gives CDR1 SGHVS, CDR2 FNYEAQ. This CDR3 has 15 amino acids. The junction had 7 bases not matched to a gene; V was cut back by 4 bases and J by 6 bases. The CDR3 DNA reads as TGTGCCAGCAGCTCCGAGGGACTAGCACGCAATGAGCAGTTCTTC. It specifies CASSSEGLARNEQFF. Together with reference TRBV7-6 and TRBJ2-1, the CDR3 gives the full variable domain: GAGVSQSPRYKVTKRGQDVALRCDPISGHVSLYWYRQALGQGPEFLTYFNYEAQQDKSGLPNDRFSAERPEGSISTLTIQRTEQRDSAMYRCASSSEGLARNEQFFGPGTRLTVL.

The V and J genes are TRBV5-1 and TRBJ2-7; 7 bases are a match to TRBD1. CDR3 length equals 13 residues. V lost 3 bases to trimming and J lost 2 bases; unmatched junction nucleotides: 2. Germline V gene lookup returns CDR1 SGHRS and CDR2 YFSETQ. The CDR3 DNA sequence: TGCGCCAGCAGCTCGACAGGGCCCTACGAGCAGTACTTC. This gives the protein CASSSTGPYEQYF.

CDR3 loop: CASSFGTRRYPLHF. The CDR3 DNA reads as TGTGCCAGCAGCTTCGGGACAAGGAGGTACCCCCTCCACTTT. This chain links TRBV2 with TRBJ1-6; a possible D gene is TRBD1 (6 bases). This CDR3 spans 14 amino acids. The V and J ends lost 6 bases and 13 bases respectively, with 19 bases between them. Germline V gives CDR1 SNHLY, CDR2 FYNNEI.

This clone was seen a handful of times. The genes are TRBV7-7 and TRBJ1-5; 8 bases map to TRBD1. Germline V CDR1 and CDR2: SSHAT, FNYEAQ (reference sequence). The CDR3 is 13 residues long. Trimming at V came to 8 bases and at J to 5 bases, leaving 5 bases not matched to a gene. CDR3 bases: TGTGCCAGCCCAGGACAGGGAGATCAGCCCCAGCATTTT. Its protein product is CASPGQGDQPQHF.

This chain connects TRBV9 to TRBJ2-3; 11 bases map to TRBD2. The CDR3 sequence is 15 residues long. The J segment lost 6 bases and the V segment lost 5 bases, leaving 8 bases of the junction unmatched. Germline assignment: CDR1 SGDLS and CDR2 YYNGEE. This CDR3 is CASSRASGGRDTQYF. Here the CDR3 DNA reads TGTGCCAGCAGTCGGGCTAGCGGGGGGCGGGATACGCAGTATTTT.

The chain couples TRBV14 to TRBJ2-5; 12 bases map to TRBD1. Germline V gene sequence: CDR1 SGHDN, CDR2 FVKESK. Trimming took 0 bases from V and 5 from J; bases not matched to a gene: 10. This CDR3 comprises 18 residues. CDR3 region: CASSQDFPGQGARETQYF. Here the CDR3 DNA reads TGTGCCAGCAGCCAAGATTTTCCGGGACAGGGGGCGAGGGAGACCCAGTACTTC.

This chain connects TRBV5-6 to TRBJ1-2, with D unclear. The V gene lost 4 bases and the J gene lost 4 bases, with 20 bases spanning the gap. CDR1 and CDR2 (germline): SGHDT, YYEEEE. CDR3 size: 16 residues. For the CDR3, the DNA is TGTGCCAGCAGCCTGACTACGTCCGGAAGAGCCTATGGCTACACCTTC. It encodes CASSLTTSGRAYGYTF.

The chain couples TRBV29-1 to TRBJ1-1; D is undetermined. From germline, CDR1 is SQVTM and CDR2 ANQGSEA. The CDR3 sequence is 12 residues long. Trimming left V 6 bases short and J 2 bases short, with 10 bases between. For the CDR3, the DNA is TGCAGCGTCATAGCGGGCAACACTGAAGCTTTCTTT. This codes for CSVIAGNTEAFF.

This rearrangement joins TRBV4-1 to TRBJ1-5; a possible D gene is TRBD1 (6 bases). Germline loops: CDR1 MGHRA, CDR2 YSYEKL. Trimming stripped 1 base from V and 7 bases from J, with 17 bases between. The CDR3 extends over 16 amino acids. In nucleotides, the CDR3 is TGCGCCAGCAGCCAAGTCCGGGGGGGGGCAGGGCAGCCCCAGCATTTT. This translates into CASSQVRGGAGQPQHF.

The chain joins TRBV14 to TRBJ1-1; 9 bases are shared with TRBD1. The germline V gene has CDR1 SGHDN and CDR2 FVKESK. The CDR3 covers 15 residues. V lost 4 bases to trimming and J lost 6 bases; unmatched junction nucleotides: 9. The DNA for the CDR3 is TGTGCCAGCAGCCGGCCGGACAGGGGCTATTCTGAAGCTTTCTTT. Translated, it gives CASSRPDRGYSEAFF.

This chain uses TRBV6-5 with TRBJ2-7; 8 bases map to TRBD2. The CDR3 covers 13 residues. Germline V gene lookup returns CDR1 MNHEY and CDR2 SVGAGI. V lost 5 bases to trimming and J lost 7 bases; unmatched junction nucleotides: 7. The chain's CDR3 is CASSEPRGGEQYF. The CDR3 DNA follows: TGTGCCAGCAGTGAACCCCGCGGGGGGGAGCAGTACTTC.

This clone turned up a few times. V is TRBV29-1 and J is TRBJ2-2; perhaps D is TRBD1 or TRBD2 (5 bases each). The CDR3 spans 12 residues. The germline CDR1 and CDR2 sequences are SQVTM and ANQGSEA. Trimming removed 4 bases at V and 7 bases at J, with 10 bases between. The CDR3 here is CSVGEGSGELFF. CDR3 DNA: TGCAGCGTTGGAGAGGGGAGCGGGGAGCTGTTTTTT.

V gene TRBV28 combines with J gene TRBJ2-3; a possible D gene is TRBD2 (5 bases). This CDR3 region has 15 residues. Germline CDR1 is MDHEN and CDR2 is SYDVKM. The V end was cut by 4 bases, the J end by 3 bases, with 14 bases between. CDR3 in DNA: TGTGCCAGCAGTTCCCCCCCCGGGGAGACAGATACGCAGTATTTT. Translated: CASSSPPGETDTQYF.

This chain joins TRBV28 and TRBJ1-6; TRBD1 might be the D (5 bases). This CDR3 contains 15 residues. The V gene lost 2 bases and the J gene lost 10 bases, with 15 bases spanning the gap. Germline V gene data show CDR1 as MDHEN and CDR2 as SYDVKM. The chain's CDR3 is CASSLLRDLRSPLHF. CDR3 sequence (DNA): TGTGCCAGCAGTTTACTCCGGGACTTGCGCTCACCCCTCCACTTT.

V and J are TRBV5-1 and TRBJ2-7; 7 nucleotides align to TRBD2. From germline, CDR1 is SGHRS and CDR2 YFSETQ. The CDR3 has 14 residues. J lost 2 bases, V lost 5 bases, and 7 bases had no gene match. CDR3 sequence reads: CASSPLRGAYEQYF. CDR3 DNA: TGCGCCAGCAGTCCTCTCCGGGGGGCCTACGAGCAGTACTTC.